The sequence of this TCR beta chain was determined in a study of Ad26.COV2.S vaccination and SARS-CoV-2 variants. Study-wide background: Each vaccinee took Ad26.COV2.S intramuscularly, once or twice 56 days apart.

Treatment in this sample: some 20 received Ad26.COV2.S at low or high dose, single or two shots; about 5 received placebo; per-sample allocation not given. On day 63 after the first injection, vaccine and placebo recipients gave samples. Germline V gene lookup returns CDR1 LNHDA and CDR2 SQIVND (reference sequence). Deletions cut 6 bases from V and 0 bases from J, with 21 bases between. The CDR3 loop spans 18 amino acids. Sequenced by immunoSEQ multiplex PCR; TCRdb stores in-frame clones only, minus some. The sample has 250,000 or so clones; around nine tenths are singletons. The sample here was peripheral blood, taken in a trial of Ad26.COV2.S vaccine versus placebo. The clonotype comes from a person between 18 and 65 years old who received the Ad26.COV2.S COVID-19 vaccine or a placebo. J is TRBJ1-5 and V is TRBV19; no clear D. CDR3 in DNA: TGTGCCAGTAGCCACCCATATCTCAAGGAATATAGCAATCAGCCCCAGCATTTT. This translates into CASSHPYLKEYSNQPQHF.